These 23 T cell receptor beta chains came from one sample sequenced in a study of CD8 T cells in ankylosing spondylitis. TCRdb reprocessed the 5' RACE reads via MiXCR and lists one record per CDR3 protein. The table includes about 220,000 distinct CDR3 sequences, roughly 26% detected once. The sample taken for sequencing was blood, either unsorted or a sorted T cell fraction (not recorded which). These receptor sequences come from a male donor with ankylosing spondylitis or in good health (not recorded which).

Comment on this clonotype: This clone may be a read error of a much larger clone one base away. CDR3 protein: CASSGQGWNTGELFF. The CDR3 bases are TGTGCCAGCAGCGGACAGGGATGGAACACCGGGGAGCTGTTTTTT. The rearrangement links TRBV7-8 to TRBJ2-2, with TRBD1 identical over 8 bases. Germline CDR1 SGHVS, CDR2 FQNEAQ. Germline trimming cut 5 bases from V and 1 base from J; bases unmatched to any gene: 3. There are 15 residues in the CDR3.

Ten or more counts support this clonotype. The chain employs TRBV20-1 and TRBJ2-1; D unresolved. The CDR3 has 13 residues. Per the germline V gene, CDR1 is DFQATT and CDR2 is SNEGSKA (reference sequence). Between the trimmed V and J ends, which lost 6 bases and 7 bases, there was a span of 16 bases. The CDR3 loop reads CSATRPPENEQFF. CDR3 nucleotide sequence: TGCAGTGCAACCAGACCTCCCGAGAATGAGCAGTTCTTC.

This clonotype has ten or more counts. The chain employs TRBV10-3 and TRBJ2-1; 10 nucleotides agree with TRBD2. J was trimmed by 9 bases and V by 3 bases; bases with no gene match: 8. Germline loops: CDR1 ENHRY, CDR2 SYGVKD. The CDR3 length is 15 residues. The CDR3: CAISDPASGRGEQFF. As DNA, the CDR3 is TGTGCCATCAGTGATCCGGCTAGCGGGAGAGGTGAGCAGTTCTTC.

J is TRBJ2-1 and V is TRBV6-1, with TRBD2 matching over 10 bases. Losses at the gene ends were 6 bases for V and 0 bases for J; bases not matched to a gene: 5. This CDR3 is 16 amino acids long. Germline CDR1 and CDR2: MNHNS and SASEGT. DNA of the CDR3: TGTGCCAGCAGCCAACTAGCGGGGCACTCCTACAATGAGCAGTTCTTC. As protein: CASSQLAGHSYNEQFF.

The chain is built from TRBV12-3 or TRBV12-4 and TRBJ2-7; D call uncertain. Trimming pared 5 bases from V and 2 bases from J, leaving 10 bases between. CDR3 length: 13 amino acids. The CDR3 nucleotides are TGTGCCAGCAGTCTGGACGGAACCTACGAGCAGTACTTC. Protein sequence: CASSLDGTYEQYF.

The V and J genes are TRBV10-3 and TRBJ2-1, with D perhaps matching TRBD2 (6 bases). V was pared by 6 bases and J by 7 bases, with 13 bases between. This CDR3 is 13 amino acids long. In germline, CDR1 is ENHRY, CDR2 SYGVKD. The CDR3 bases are TGTGCCATCAGCACCGGGACTGGTAATGAGCAGTTCTTC. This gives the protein CAISTGTGNEQFF.

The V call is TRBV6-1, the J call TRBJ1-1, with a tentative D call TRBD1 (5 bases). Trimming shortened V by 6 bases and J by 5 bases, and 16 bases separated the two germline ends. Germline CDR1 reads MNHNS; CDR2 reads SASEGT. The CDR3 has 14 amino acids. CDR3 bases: TGTGCCAGCAGCCCCTCGCGGGGACTGACTGAAGCTTTCTTT. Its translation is CASSPSRGLTEAFF.

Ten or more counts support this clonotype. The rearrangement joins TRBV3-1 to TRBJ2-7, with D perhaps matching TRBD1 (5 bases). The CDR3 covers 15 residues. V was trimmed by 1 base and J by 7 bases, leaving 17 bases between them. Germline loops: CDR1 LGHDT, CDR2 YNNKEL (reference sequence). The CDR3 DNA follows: TGTGCCAGCAGCCAAGGGGGCTGGGCCGGATATGAGCAGTACTTC. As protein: CASSQGGWAGYEQYF.

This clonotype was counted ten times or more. The CDR3 here is CASSLLVRSNTGELFF. CDR3 coding DNA: TGCGCCAGCAGCTTGTTGGTAAGGTCCAACACCGGGGAGCTGTTTTTT. The chain combines TRBV5-1 with TRBJ2-2, with D unresolved. The ends were cut back, 1 base at V and 2 bases at J, with 12 bases in the middle. Looked up from germline, CDR1 is SGHRS and CDR2 is YFSETQ. CDR3 length: 16 amino acids.

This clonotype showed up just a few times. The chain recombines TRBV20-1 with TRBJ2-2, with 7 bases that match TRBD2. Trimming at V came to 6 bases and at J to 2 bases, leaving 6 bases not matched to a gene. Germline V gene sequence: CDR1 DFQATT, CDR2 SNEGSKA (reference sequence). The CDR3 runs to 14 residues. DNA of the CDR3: TGCAGTGCAAAGGGACTATCTAACACCGGGGAGCTGTTTTTT. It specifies CSAKGLSNTGELFF.

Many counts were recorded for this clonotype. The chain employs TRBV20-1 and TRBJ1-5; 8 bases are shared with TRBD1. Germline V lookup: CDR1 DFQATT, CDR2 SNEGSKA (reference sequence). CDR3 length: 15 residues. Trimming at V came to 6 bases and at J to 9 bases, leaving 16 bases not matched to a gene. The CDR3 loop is CSATTGDPVRGPQHF. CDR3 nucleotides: TGCAGTGCCACGACAGGGGATCCCGTCCGGGGGCCCCAGCATTTT.

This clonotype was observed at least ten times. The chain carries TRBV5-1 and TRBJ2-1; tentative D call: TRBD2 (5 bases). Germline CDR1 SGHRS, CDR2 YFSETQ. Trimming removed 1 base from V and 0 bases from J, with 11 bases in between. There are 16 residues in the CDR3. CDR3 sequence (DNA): TGCGCCAGCAGCTTGACACGTGCGGGCTCCTACAATGAGCAGTTCTTC. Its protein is CASSLTRAGSYNEQFF.

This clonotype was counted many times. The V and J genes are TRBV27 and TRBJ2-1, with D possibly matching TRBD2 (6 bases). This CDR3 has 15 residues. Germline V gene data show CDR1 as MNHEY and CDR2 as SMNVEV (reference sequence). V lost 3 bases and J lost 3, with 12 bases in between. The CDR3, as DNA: TGTGCCAGCAGTTTCCTCCTAGCGAGCTACAATGAGCAGTTCTTC. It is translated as CASSFLLASYNEQFF.

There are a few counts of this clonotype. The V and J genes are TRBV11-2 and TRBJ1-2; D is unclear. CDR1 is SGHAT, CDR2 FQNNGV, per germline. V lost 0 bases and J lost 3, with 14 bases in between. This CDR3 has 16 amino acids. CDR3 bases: TGTGCCAGCAGCTTAGATCTGTGGAACGGAGACTATGGCTACACCTTC. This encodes CASSLDLWNGDYGYTF.

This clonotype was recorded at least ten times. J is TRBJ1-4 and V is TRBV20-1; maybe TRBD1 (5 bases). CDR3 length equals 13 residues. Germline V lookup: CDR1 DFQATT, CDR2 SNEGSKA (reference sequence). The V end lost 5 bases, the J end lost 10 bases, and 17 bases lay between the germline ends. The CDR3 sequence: CSARPRVGGKLFF. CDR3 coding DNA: TGCAGTGCTCGACCCAGGGTGGGCGGAAAACTGTTTTTT.

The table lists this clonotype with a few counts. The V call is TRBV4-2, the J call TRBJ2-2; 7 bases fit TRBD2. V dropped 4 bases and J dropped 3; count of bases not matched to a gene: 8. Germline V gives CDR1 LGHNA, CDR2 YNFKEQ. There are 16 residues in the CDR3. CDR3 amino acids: CASSPLGGWDTGELFF. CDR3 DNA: TGTGCCAGCAGCCCTCTCGGGGGGTGGGACACCGGGGAGCTGTTTTTT.

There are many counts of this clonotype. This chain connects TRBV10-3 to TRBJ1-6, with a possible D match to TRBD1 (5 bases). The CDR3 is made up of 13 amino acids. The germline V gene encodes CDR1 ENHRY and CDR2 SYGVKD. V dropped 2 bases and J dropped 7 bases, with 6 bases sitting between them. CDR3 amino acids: CAISEDRNSPLHF. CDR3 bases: TGTGCCATCAGTGAGGACAGAAATTCACCCCTCCACTTT.

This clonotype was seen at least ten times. The chain's CDR3 is CASSLLRNAAQSSYNEQFF. Here the CDR3 DNA reads TGTGCCAGCAGTTTATTGAGGAACGCCGCCCAGAGCTCCTACAATGAGCAGTTCTTC. The chain has TRBV28 and TRBJ2-1; D is uncertain. In germline, CDR1 is MDHEN, CDR2 SYDVKM. V was shortened by 1 base and J by 0 bases, with 19 bases between the two germline ends. CDR3 length: 19 residues.

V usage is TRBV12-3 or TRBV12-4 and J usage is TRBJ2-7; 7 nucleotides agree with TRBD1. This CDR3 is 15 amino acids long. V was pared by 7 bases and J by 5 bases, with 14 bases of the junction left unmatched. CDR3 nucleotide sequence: TGTGCCAGCATCGTAGGGGGACAGTCGAGCCACGAGCAGTACTTC. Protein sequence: CASIVGGQSSHEQYF.

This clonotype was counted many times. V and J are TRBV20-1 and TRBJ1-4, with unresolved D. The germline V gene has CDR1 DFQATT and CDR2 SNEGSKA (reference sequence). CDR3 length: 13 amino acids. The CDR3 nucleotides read TGCAGGGCTTTGCTCTTAACTAATGAAAAACTGTTTTTT. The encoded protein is CRALLLTNEKLFF.

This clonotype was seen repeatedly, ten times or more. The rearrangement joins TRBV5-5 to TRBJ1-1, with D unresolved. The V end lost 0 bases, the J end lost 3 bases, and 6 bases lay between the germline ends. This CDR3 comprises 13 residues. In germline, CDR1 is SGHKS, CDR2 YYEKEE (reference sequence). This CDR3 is CASSLERDTEAFF. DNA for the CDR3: TGTGCCAGCAGCTTGGAACGGGACACTGAAGCTTTCTTT.

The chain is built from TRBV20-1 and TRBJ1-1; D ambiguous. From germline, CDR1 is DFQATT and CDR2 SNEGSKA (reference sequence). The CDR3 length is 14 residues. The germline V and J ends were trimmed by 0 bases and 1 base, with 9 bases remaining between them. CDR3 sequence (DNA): TGCAGTGCTAGAGAATGGGCAGGGAACACTGAAGCTTTCTTT. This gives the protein CSAREWAGNTEAFF.

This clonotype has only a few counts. The CDR3 DNA is TGTGCCAGCAGCTTATATCTAGCGGGACCGAGCACAGATACGCAGTATTTT. Its protein is CASSLYLAGPSTDTQYF. This chain connects TRBV11-2 to TRBJ2-3, with TRBD2 matching over 9 bases. The CDR3 runs 17 residues. Trimming cost V 2 bases and J 0 bases; bases outside gene matches: 6. Germline assignment: CDR1 SGHAT and CDR2 FQNNGV. Using reference TRBV11-2 and TRBJ2-3 for the parts outside the CDR3, the full variable domain is EAGVAQSPRYKIIEKRQSVAFWCNPISGHATLYWYQQILGQGPKLLIQFQNNGVVDDSQLPKDRFSAERLKGVDSTLKIQPAKLEDSAVYLCASSLYLAGPSTDTQYFGPGTRLTVL.